The 23 T cell receptor beta chains below all came from one sample that was sequenced in a study of Tregs in tolerant kidney transplant recipients. Clones were read by immunoSEQ multiplex PCR, and TCRdb kept only the in-frame ones, dropping some. This sample has tens of thousands of clones, with about 92% found just once. The sequenced sample was CD8+ T cells from blood. The receptors originated from a human donor in good health.

This sequence joins TRBV4-1 and TRBJ2-2, with D tentatively TRBD2 (6 bases). The germline CDR1 and CDR2 sequences are MGHRA and YSYEKL. Trimming left V 1 base short and J 6 bases short, with 12 bases between. CDR3 size: 15 residues. CDR3 residues: CASSQGRGAAGELFF. DNA for the CDR3: TGCGCCAGCAGCCAAGGGAGGGGAGCGGCCGGGGAGCTGTTTTTT.

This clone has just one count. The V and J genes are TRBV5-4 and TRBJ1-2; D perhaps matches TRBD1 (5 bases). The CDR3 is made up of 14 amino acids. Germline CDR1 reads SGHNT; CDR2 reads YYREEE (reference sequence). V dropped 5 bases and J dropped 3 bases, with 14 bases sitting between them. CDR3 sequence: CASRYKGHHYGYTF. The CDR3 nucleotides read TGTGCCAGCAGATACAAGGGGCACCACTATGGCTACACCTTC.

The chain combines TRBV5-8 with TRBJ2-7; TRBD1 aligns across 8 bases. V gave up 2 bases and J gave up 6 bases; unmatched junction bases: 7. This CDR3 has 14 residues. The germline CDR1 and CDR2 sequences are SGHTS and YDEGEE. CDR3 in DNA: TGTGCCAGCAGCTTTGACAGGGGACAACGCGAGCAGTACTTC. This translates into CASSFDRGQREQYF.

Only a few counts were recorded for this clone. This chain links TRBV15 with TRBJ2-3; perhaps D is TRBD1 or TRBD2 (5 bases each). Trimming took off 5 bases at V and 3 bases at J, with 9 bases between the two ends. CDR1 LNHNV and CDR2 YYDKDF come from the germline V gene (reference sequence). CDR3 size: 13 residues. CDR3 amino acids: CATSGGKTDTQYF. The CDR3 bases are TGTGCCACCAGCGGGGGTAAGACAGATACGCAGTATTTT.

This chain links TRBV9 with TRBJ2-7; 7 nucleotides agree with TRBD2. The CDR3 totals 15 residues. Germline lookup yields CDR1 SGDLS and CDR2 YYNGEE. V trimming: 0 bases; J trimming: 2 bases; junction bases outside the gene matches: 5. CDR3 protein: CASSVAGGSAYEQYF. CDR3 in DNA: TGTGCCAGCAGCGTAGCGGGGGGATCAGCCTACGAGCAGTACTTC.

The CDR3 DNA sequence: TGTGCCAGTAATACTCAGCCTCGCTCCTACAATGAGCAGTTCTTC. This codes for CASNTQPRSYNEQFF. The chain joins TRBV19 to TRBJ2-1; no reliable D call. V lost 7 bases and J lost 0, with 13 bases in between. The CDR3 is 15 amino acids. Germline V gives CDR1 LNHDA, CDR2 SQIVND (reference sequence).

The chain has TRBV4-1 and TRBJ1-6; D may be TRBD1 (6 bases). Germline V gene data show CDR1 as MGHRA and CDR2 as YSYEKL. The CDR3 length is 18 residues. V shed 2 bases and J shed 6 bases, with 20 bases lying between them. CDR3 protein: CASSQPGGDIGFNSPLHF. CDR3 nucleotides: TGCGCCAGCAGCCAACCAGGCGGGGACATAGGGTTTAATTCACCCCTCCACTTT.

The rearrangement joins TRBV9 to TRBJ2-3; the D is unclear. The V gene's germline CDR1 is SGDLS and CDR2 YYNGEE. This CDR3 has 12 residues. The V end was cut by 3 bases, the J end by 6 bases, with 8 bases between. CDR3 loop: CASSAFPDTQYF. CDR3 coding DNA: TGTGCCAGCAGCGCGTTCCCTGATACGCAGTATTTT.

V usage is TRBV5-6 and J usage is TRBJ1-3; D ambiguous. The V gene lost 4 bases and the J gene lost 1 base, with 9 bases spanning the gap. This CDR3 spans 14 amino acids. Germline CDR1 and CDR2: SGHDT and YYEEEE. In DNA form, the CDR3 reads TGTGCCAGCAGCCTTGGAGGGTCTGGAAACACCATATATTTT. Translating gives CASSLGGSGNTIYF.

There are a few counts of this clone. The chain employs TRBV19 and TRBJ1-1; no definite D call. Germline lookup yields CDR1 LNHDA and CDR2 SQIVND (reference sequence). This CDR3 is built from 13 residues. V shed 1 base and J shed 4 bases, with 7 bases lying between them. CDR3 protein: CASSIAGSTEAFF. The CDR3 DNA is TGTGCCAGTAGTATAGCCGGGAGCACTGAAGCTTTCTTT.

J is TRBJ1-3 and V is TRBV5-4, with 8 bases lining up with TRBD1. CDR3 length: 15 residues. Germline V CDR1 and CDR2: SGHNT, YYREEE (reference sequence). Germline trimming cut 3 bases from V and 4 bases from J; bases unmatched to any gene: 6. CDR3 in amino acids: CASSYDRGTGNTIYF. For the CDR3, the DNA is TGTGCCAGCAGCTACGACAGGGGCACGGGAAACACCATATATTTT.

The chain recombines TRBV14 with TRBJ2-7; D remains unclear. CDR1 is SGHDN, CDR2 FVKESK, per germline. V dropped 5 bases and J dropped 0 bases, with 8 bases sitting between them. CDR3 size: 13 residues. CDR3 region: CASSLQHSYEQYF. The CDR3 coding sequence is TGTGCCAGCAGCTTACAGCACTCCTACGAGCAGTACTTC.

This clone has only a few counts. CDR3 sequence reads: CASSGGPGVNEKLFF. As DNA, the CDR3 is TGTGCCAGCAGTGGGGGCCCGGGGGTCAATGAAAAACTGTTTTTT. The chain links TRBV25-1 to TRBJ1-4, with D perhaps matching TRBD1 (5 bases). V gave up 4 bases and J gave up 5 bases, with 14 bases separating them. Germline V gene sequence: CDR1 MGHDK, CDR2 SYGVNS. This CDR3 is 15 amino acids long.

This rearrangement joins TRBV15 to TRBJ2-2; 7 bases agree with TRBD1. Germline trimming cut 3 bases from V and 4 bases from J; bases unmatched to any gene: 2. The CDR3 extends over 14 amino acids. Germline CDR1 is LNHNV and CDR2 is YYDKDF (reference sequence). The CDR3 reads CATSSGQVTGELFF. CDR3 coding DNA: TGTGCCACCAGCAGCGGACAGGTCACCGGGGAGCTGTTTTTT.

J is TRBJ2-6 and V is TRBV29-1; the D is unclear. CDR1 is SQVTM, CDR2 ANQGSEA, per germline. This CDR3 region has 17 residues. With 0 bases removed from V and 0 bases from J, the gap between germline ends came to 12 bases. The CDR3 reads CSVEERIGNSGANVLTF. The DNA of the CDR3 is TGCAGCGTTGAAGAAAGGATAGGGAACTCTGGGGCCAACGTCCTGACTTTC.

This sequence joins TRBV7-8 and TRBJ1-5; 7 positions agree with TRBD1. Trimming took 1 base from V and 3 from J; bases not matched to a gene: 9. Germline-derived CDR1 and CDR2 are SGHVS and FQNEAQ. CDR3 length: 17 amino acids. The DNA of the CDR3 is TGTGCCAGCAGCTTAGAGGGCAGGGGGAGGAACAATCAGCCCCAGCATTTT. Translating it yields CASSLEGRGRNNQPQHF.

This clone was counted a single time. The rearrangement joins TRBV9 to TRBJ2-2; TRBD1 matches 7 bases. This CDR3 is built from 13 residues. J lost 6 bases, V lost 3 bases, and 2 bases had no gene match. Per germline, CDR1 SGDLS and CDR2 YYNGEE. CDR3 amino acids: CASSGQGSGELFF. In nucleotides, the CDR3 is TGTGCCAGCAGCGGACAGGGCTCCGGGGAGCTGTTTTTT.

V is TRBV6-1 and J is TRBJ2-7; possibly TRBD2 for D (5 bases). This CDR3 is 15 amino acids long. Between the trimmed V and J ends, which lost 1 base and 2 bases, there was a span of 12 bases. The germline V gene has CDR1 MNHNS and CDR2 SASEGT. In DNA, the CDR3 is TGTGCCAGCAGTGAAGGTCTAGCCGTAACCTACGAGCAGTACTTC. This translates into CASSEGLAVTYEQYF.

The chain employs TRBV7-7 and TRBJ2-2, with TRBD1 identical over 7 bases. The CDR3 is 14 residues long. Germline loops: CDR1 SSHAT, CDR2 FNYEAQ (reference sequence). V shed 4 bases, J shed 5 bases, and the junction held 4 bases outside the gene matches. CDR3 in amino acids: CASSWGQNTGELFF. CDR3 bases: TGTGCCAGCAGCTGGGGACAGAATACCGGGGAGCTGTTTTTT. Filled out from reference TRBV7-7 and TRBJ2-2, the complete variable domain reads GAGVSQSPRYKVTKRGQDVTLRCDPISSHATLYWYQQALGQGPEFLTYFNYEAQPDKSGLPSDRFSAERPEGSISTLTIQRTEQRDSAMYRCASSWGQNTGELFFGEGSRLTVL.

This chain connects TRBV27 to TRBJ1-1, with D maybe TRBD1 (5 bases). The CDR3 has 15 residues. V lost 3 bases to trimming and J lost 1 base, with 12 bases between them. The germline V gene has CDR1 MNHEY and CDR2 SMNVEV (reference sequence). The CDR3 nucleotides are TGTGCCAGCAGTTTTGCCACCACAGGGAACACTGAAGCTTTCTTT. The encoded protein is CASSFATTGNTEAFF.

Only one count was recorded for this clone. V is TRBV7-9 and J is TRBJ1-2, with D tentatively TRBD1 (5 bases). This CDR3 is 15 amino acids long. The germline V and J ends were trimmed by 5 bases and 3 bases, with 16 bases remaining between them. Germline values: CDR1 SEHNR, CDR2 FQNEAQ (reference sequence). The CDR3 reads CASSLGDGGDYGYTF. CDR3 bases: TGTGCCAGCAGCCTGGGGGACGGAGGGGACTATGGCTACACCTTC.

J is TRBJ1-2 and V is TRBV5-6; TRBD1 matches 7 bases. The CDR3 length is 13 residues. Trimming at V came to 0 bases and at J to 6 bases, leaving 2 bases not matched to a gene. CDR1 SGHDT and CDR2 YYEEEE come from the germline V gene. In nucleotides, the CDR3 is TGTGCCAGCAGCTTGGCCAGGGGGGATGGCTACACCTTC. Translation gives CASSLARGDGYTF.

This clone was observed a single time. The rearrangement joins TRBV9 to TRBJ2-1; 8 bases are a match to TRBD1. The CDR3 consists of 16 residues. Germline CDR1 reads SGDLS; CDR2 reads YYNGEE. J gave up 5 bases and V 4 bases, and 11 bases lay outside the gene matches. In DNA form, the CDR3 reads TGTGCCAGCAGCCACGCTGACAGGGGAAGGCACAATGAGCAGTTCTTC. Translating gives CASSHADRGRHNEQFF.